Below, 10 T cell receptor beta chains from the same sample are listed, as sequenced in a study of CD8 T cell repertoires and HIV-1 epitope variants. Only in-frame clones appear in the TCRdb table, and some are missing; sequencing was by immunoSEQ multiplex PCR. The sample records about 95,000 clones, almost 75% being singletons. Sequencing was done on a sample of uncultured baseline CD8+ T cells from peripheral blood mononuclear cells (PBMCs). All receptors come from a male donor with HIV.

This clone was seen a handful of times. The rearrangement joins TRBV6-5 to TRBJ1-6, with a tentative D call TRBD1 (5 bases). V lost 8 bases and J 7 bases, leaving 15 bases between the germline ends. CDR3 size: 14 residues. CDR1 and CDR2 from the germline V gene are MNHEY and SVGAGI. CDR3 DNA sequence: TGTGCCAGCCGGAGAGCAGGGAAAAATTCACCCCTCCACTTT. Translation gives CASRRAGKNSPLHF.

As DNA, the CDR3 is TGTGCCAGCAGTGCTATACAGGGGGCGAGAGAAAAACTGTTTTTT. Encoded protein: CASSAIQGAREKLFF. V is TRBV2 and J is TRBJ1-4, with 9 positions matching TRBD1. The CDR3 loop spans 15 amino acids. Germline values: CDR1 SNHLY, CDR2 FYNNEI. V lost 4 bases and J lost 8; bases outside the gene matches: 8. Variable domain in full (rest from reference TRBV2 and TRBJ1-4): EPEVTQTPSHQVTQMGQEVILRCVPISNHLYFYWYRQILGQKVEFLVSFYNNEISEKSEIFDDQFSVERPDGSNFTLKIRSTKLEDSAMYFCASSAIQGAREKLFFGSGTQLSVL.

This clone came up many times. The V gene is TRBV4-3, the J gene TRBJ1-5, with TRBD1 identical over 8 bases. V gave up 0 bases and J gave up 2 bases; unmatched junction bases: 3. The CDR3 is 16 amino acids. The germline V gene has CDR1 LGHNA and CDR2 YSLEER. The CDR3 sequence: CASSQEWGQGNQPQHF. CDR3 nucleotide sequence: TGCGCCAGCAGCCAAGAGTGGGGACAGGGCAATCAGCCCCAGCATTTT.

The rearrangement links TRBV4-1 to TRBJ2-2, with D perhaps matching TRBD1 (6 bases). V was cut by 1 base and J by 6 bases, with 12 bases left in between. The CDR3 runs 15 residues. Germline CDR1 is MGHRA and CDR2 is YSYEKL. The CDR3 DNA reads as TGCGCCAGCAGCCAAGGGTCAGGGGTTGCCGGGGAGCTGTTTTTT. Amino acid sequence: CASSQGSGVAGELFF.

This chain links TRBV15 with TRBJ1-1; D may be TRBD1 (5 bases). The CDR3 has 13 residues. V was clipped by 0 bases and J by 6 bases, with 8 bases between them. Germline lookup yields CDR1 LNHNV and CDR2 YYDKDF (reference sequence). In nucleotides, the CDR3 is TGTGCCACCAGCAGAGAAGGGGAAGCTGAAGCTTTCTTT. Amino acid sequence: CATSREGEAEAFF.

This chain connects TRBV14 to TRBJ2-6, with 9 bases that match TRBD1. The germline V gene has CDR1 SGHDN and CDR2 FVKESK. V lost 3 bases to trimming and J lost 3 bases; unmatched junction nucleotides: 12. This CDR3 is built from 19 residues. The CDR3 sequence: CASSQHHRGRRSGANVLTF. CDR3 in DNA: TGTGCCAGCAGCCAGCACCACAGGGGGCGCCGGAGTGGGGCCAACGTCCTGACTTTC.

J is TRBJ2-3 and V is TRBV10-3, with TRBD2 matching 12 bases. Germline trimming cut 2 bases from V and 1 base from J; bases unmatched to any gene: 4. The V gene's germline CDR1 is ENHRY and CDR2 SYGVKD. The length of the CDR3 is 17 residues. CDR3 DNA: TGTGCCATCAGTGAGCCGACTAGCGGGGGACGCACAGATACGCAGTATTTT. Its translation: CAISEPTSGGRTDTQYF.

This chain connects TRBV9 to TRBJ1-2; 9 positions agree with TRBD1. CDR1 is SGDLS and CDR2 is YYNGEE in the germline V gene. V shed 5 bases, J shed 4 bases, and the junction held 6 bases outside the gene matches. This CDR3 has 14 amino acids. Here the CDR3 reads CASSPGQGLYGYTF. In DNA, the CDR3 is TGTGCCAGCAGTCCGGGACAGGGCCTCTATGGCTACACCTTC.

This chain joins TRBV6-5 and TRBJ2-4; 7 nucleotides align to TRBD1. CDR1 is MNHEY, CDR2 SVGAGI, per germline. CDR3 length: 14 residues. V shed 5 bases, J shed 5 bases, and the junction held 6 bases outside the gene matches. CDR3 sequence (DNA): TGTGCCAGCAGTCCCGGACAGGCCCAAAACATTCAGTACTTC. This codes for CASSPGQAQNIQYF.

This chain links TRBV28 with TRBJ2-2; 8 bases match TRBD2. Germline V lookup: CDR1 MDHEN, CDR2 SYDVKM. V shed 5 bases and J 10 bases; nucleotides not matched to a gene: 6. The CDR3 is 13 residues long. The DNA for the CDR3 is TGTGCCAGCAGTCCCCGACTAGCGAAGGAGCTGTTTTTT. This sequence encodes CASSPRLAKELFF.